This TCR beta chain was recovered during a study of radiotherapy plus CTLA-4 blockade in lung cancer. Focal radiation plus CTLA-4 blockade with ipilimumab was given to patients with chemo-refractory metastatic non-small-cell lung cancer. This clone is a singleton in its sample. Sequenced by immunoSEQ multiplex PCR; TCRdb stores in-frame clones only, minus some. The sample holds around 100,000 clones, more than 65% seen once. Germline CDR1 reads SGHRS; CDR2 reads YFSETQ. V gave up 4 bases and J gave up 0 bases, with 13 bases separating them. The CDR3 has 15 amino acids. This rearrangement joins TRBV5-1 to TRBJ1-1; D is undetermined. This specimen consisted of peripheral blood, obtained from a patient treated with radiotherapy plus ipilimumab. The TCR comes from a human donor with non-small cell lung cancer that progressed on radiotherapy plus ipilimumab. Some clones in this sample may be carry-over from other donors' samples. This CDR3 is CASSPWRAVNTEAFF. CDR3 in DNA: TGCGCCAGCAGCCCTTGGAGGGCAGTGAACACTGAAGCTTTCTTT.